These 10 T cell receptor beta chains were sequenced from one sample in a study of T cells expressing NK-cell markers. TCRdb reworked the 5' RACE reads into one entry per CDR3 protein, no DNA. The table lists about 460,000 distinct CDR3 sequences, with roughly 1.4% in the top ten. Sequencing used blood T cells: a sorted CD56 or NKG2C T cell subset, CD4+ or CD8+ T cells, or bulk PBMC T cells (not recorded which). The receptors were sampled from a woman between 50 and 59 years old in good health.

V gene TRBV25-1 combines with J gene TRBJ2-1; the D gene TCRdb calls, TRBD2, cannot be checked with no DNA. The CDR3 consists of 13 residues. The germline V gene encodes CDR1 MGHDK and CDR2 SYGVNS. CDR3 in amino acids: CASIGGAYNEQFF.

Here the CDR3 reads CASSSPTRTSTDTQYF. V and J are TRBV7-9 and TRBJ2-3. Per germline, CDR1 SEHNR and CDR2 FQNEAQ (reference sequence). The CDR3 is made up of 16 amino acids.

This rearrangement joins TRBV25-1 to TRBJ2-1; without DNA, the TCRdb call of TRBD1 cannot be checked. The CDR3 has 14 residues. From germline, CDR1 is MGHDK and CDR2 SYGVNS. This chain's CDR3 is CARGKTGAANEQFF.

V gene TRBV5-1 combines with J gene TRBJ2-1; TCRdb's D gene call, TRBD2, goes unchecked for lack of DNA. Germline CDR1 SGHRS, CDR2 YFSETQ. CDR3 size: 16 residues. The CDR3 sequence is CASSLEAGSTYNEQFF. The full variable domain, rest sourced from reference TRBV5-1 and TRBJ2-1, is KAGVTQTPRYLIKTRGQQVTLSCSPISGHRSVSWYQQTPGQGLQFLFEYFSETQRNKGNFPGRFSGRQFSNSRSEMNVSTLELGDSALYLCASSLEAGSTYNEQFFGPGTRLTVL.

The V call is TRBV20-1, the J call TRBJ2-1; TCRdb selects TRBD2, and the lack of DNA leaves this call unchecked. The CDR3 is 16 amino acids. CDR1 is DFQATT and CDR2 is SNEGSKA in the germline V gene (reference sequence). CDR3 residues: CSARDRGAGGPYEQFF.

The chain links TRBV11-2 to TRBJ2-1; the TCRdb D gene call, TRBD2, has no DNA to confirm it. Germline V gives CDR1 SGHAT, CDR2 FQNNGV. The CDR3 has 13 amino acids. The chain's CDR3 is CASSGEVYNEQFF.

This rearrangement joins TRBV11-2 to TRBJ2-3; TCRdb selects TRBD2, and the lack of DNA leaves this call unchecked. CDR1 is SGHAT, CDR2 FQNNGV, per germline. This CDR3 comprises 15 residues. The CDR3 protein is CASTTGLATRNTQYF.

The J gene is TRBJ2-5, the V gene TRBV11-1; TCRdb calls TRBD1, which cannot be checked without DNA. Germline V gene data show CDR1 as SGHAT and CDR2 as FQDESV (reference sequence). The CDR3 length is 14 residues. CDR3 sequence: CASSRDRGRETQYF.

The J gene is TRBJ2-3, the V gene TRBV24-1; TCRdb picks TRBD2, but there is no DNA to check that call. The V gene's germline CDR1 is KGHDR and CDR2 SFDVKD. This CDR3 comprises 16 residues. The CDR3 sequence is CATSDSPSGITDTQYF.

This rearrangement joins TRBV5-1 to TRBJ2-2; the TCRdb D gene call, TRBD2, has no DNA to confirm it. The CDR3 has 15 residues. Germline values: CDR1 SGHRS, CDR2 YFSETQ. The CDR3 is CASRAGLPNTGELFF.